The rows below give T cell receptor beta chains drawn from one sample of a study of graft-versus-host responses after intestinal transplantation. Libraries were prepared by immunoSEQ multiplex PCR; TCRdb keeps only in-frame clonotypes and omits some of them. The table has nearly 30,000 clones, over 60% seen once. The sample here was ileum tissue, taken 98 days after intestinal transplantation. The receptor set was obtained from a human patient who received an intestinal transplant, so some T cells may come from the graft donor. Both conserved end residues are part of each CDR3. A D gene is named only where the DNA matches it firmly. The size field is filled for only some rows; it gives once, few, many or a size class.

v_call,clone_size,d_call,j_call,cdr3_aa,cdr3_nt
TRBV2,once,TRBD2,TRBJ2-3,CASRETSYTDTQYF,TGTGCCAGCAGGGAGACTAGCTACACAGATACGCAGTATTTT
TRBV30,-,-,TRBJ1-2,CALSWEWDYGYTF,TGTGCCTTATCATGGGAGTGGGACTATGGCTACACCTTC
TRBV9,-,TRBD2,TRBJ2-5,CASSVEKGGGVQETQYF,TGTGCCAGCAGCGTAGAAAAGGGCGGGGGGGTCCAAGAGACCCAGTACTTC
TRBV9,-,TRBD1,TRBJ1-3,CASSLRTGRDTIYF,TGTGCCAGCAGCCTTCGGACAGGGAGGGACACCATATATTTT
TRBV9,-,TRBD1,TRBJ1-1,CASSGTGPSRGTEAFF,TGTGCCAGCAGCGGGACAGGTCCCTCGAGAGGCACTGAAGCTTTCTTT
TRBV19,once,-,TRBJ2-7,CASSISFYGGRGVYEQYF,TGTGCCAGTAGTATTTCTTTTTATGGGGGGCGCGGAGTATACGAGCAGTACTTC
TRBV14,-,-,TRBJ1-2,CASSQGGDTYGYTF,TGTGCCAGCAGCCAAGGGGGCGACACCTATGGCTACACCTTC
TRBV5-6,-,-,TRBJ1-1,CASSPGAPFYTEAFF,TGTGCCAGCAGCCCAGGGGCGCCCTTTTACACTGAAGCTTTCTTT
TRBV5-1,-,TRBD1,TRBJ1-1,CASSLRGTGGGEAFF,TGCGCCAGCAGCTTGAGAGGGACAGGGGGCGGTGAAGCTTTCTTT
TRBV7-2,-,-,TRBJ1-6,CASSPGYGPPLHF,TGTGCCAGCAGTCCAGGGTATGGGCCACCCCTCCACTTT
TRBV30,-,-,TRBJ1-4,CAWSYNEKLFF,TGTGCCTGGAGTTACAATGAAAAACTGTTTTTT
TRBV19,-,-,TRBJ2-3,CASSNTDTQYF,TGTGCCAGTAGTAACACAGATACGCAGTATTTT
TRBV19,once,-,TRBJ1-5,CASSPGLVNQPQHF,TGTGCCAGTAGTCCGGGATTAGTCAATCAGCCCCAGCATTTT
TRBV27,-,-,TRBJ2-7,CASRGKAQLVYEQYF,TGTGCCAGCAGGGGTAAGGCACAGTTAGTCTACGAGCAGTACTTC
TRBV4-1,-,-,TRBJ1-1,CASSQDVQAFF,TGCGCCAGCAGCCAAGATGTTCAAGCTTTCTTT
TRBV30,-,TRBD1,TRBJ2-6,CAWNPRQGSRLPYTGANVLTF,TGTGCCTGGAACCCTCGACAGGGATCCCGCCTCCCTTACACCGGGGCCAACGTCCTGACTTTC
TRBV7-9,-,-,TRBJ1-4,CASSPPGIRPGKLFF,TGTGCCAGCAGCCCTCCCGGGATTCGGCCTGGAAAACTGTTTTTT
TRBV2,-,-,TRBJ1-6,CASSDRQGSSPLHF,TGTGCCAGCAGTGATCGTCAGGGGAGTTCACCCCTCCACTTT
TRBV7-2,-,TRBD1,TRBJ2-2,CASSPPGTGVSGELFF,TGTGCCAGCAGCCCACCCGGGACAGGGGTTTCCGGGGAGCTGTTTTTT
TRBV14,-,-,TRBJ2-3,CASSVGTTSTDTQYF,TGTGCCAGCAGCGTCGGGACGACTAGCACAGATACGCAGTATTTT
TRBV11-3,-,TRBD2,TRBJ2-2,CASSLGLATGELFF,TGTGCCAGCAGCTTAGGACTAGCGACCGGGGAGCTGTTTTTT
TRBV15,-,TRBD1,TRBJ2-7,CATSSDRGGSYEQYF,TGTGCCACCAGCAGTGACAGGGGGGGTTCCTACGAGCAGTACTTC
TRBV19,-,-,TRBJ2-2,CASSIVIVGELFF,TGTGCCAGTAGTATAGTAATAGTGGGGGAGCTGTTTTTT
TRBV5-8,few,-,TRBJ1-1,CASSLEPFEAFF,TGTGCCAGCAGCTTGGAACCATTTGAAGCTTTCTTT
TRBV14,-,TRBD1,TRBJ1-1,CASSQEGGTGGIGTEAFF,TGTGCCAGCAGCCAAGAAGGCGGAACAGGGGGCATTGGCACTGAAGCTTTCTTT
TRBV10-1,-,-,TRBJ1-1,CASTAGMNTEAFF,TGCGCCAGCACCGCGGGGATGAACACTGAAGCTTTCTTT
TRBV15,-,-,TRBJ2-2,CATSSHGELFF,TGTGCCACCAGCAGCCACGGGGAGCTGTTTTTT
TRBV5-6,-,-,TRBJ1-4,CASSSLTEAEGEKLFF,TGTGCCAGCAGCTCTTTGACAGAAGCCGAGGGTGAAAAACTGTTTTTT
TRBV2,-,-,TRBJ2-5,CASSRSGVIIWLEVTQYF,TGTGCCAGCAGTCGCTCGGGGGTGATCATCTGGTTGGAAGTGACCCAGTACTTC
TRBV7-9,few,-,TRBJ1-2,CASSLAGVGYTF,TGTGCCAGCAGCTTAGCTGGGGTTGGCTACACCTTC
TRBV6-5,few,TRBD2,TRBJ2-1,CASSYTGGTGNEQFF,TGTGCCAGCAGTTATACGGGGGGAACTGGCAATGAGCAGTTCTTC
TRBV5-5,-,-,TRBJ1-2,CASSYSAGDYGYTF,TGTGCCAGCAGCTATTCAGCAGGGGACTATGGCTACACCTTC
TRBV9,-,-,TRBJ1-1,CASSGQSNTEAFF,TGTGCCAGCAGCGGACAGTCCAACACTGAAGCTTTCTTT
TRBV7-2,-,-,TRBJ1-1,CASRKLWNTEAFF,TGTGCCAGCAGGAAATTGTGGAACACTGAAGCTTTCTTT